Listed below are T cell receptor beta chains from one sample, sequenced in a study of OX40 agonist ivuxolimab in advanced cancers. Here immunoSEQ multiplex PCR was the method, and the copy in TCRdb shows in-frame clones only, minus some. The profile shows approximately 43,000 clones, approximately 80% of them singletons. Sample: CD4+ or CD8+ T cells sorted from blood, taken in a trial of the OX40 agonist ivuxolimab. All receptors derive from an adult with an advanced solid tumor such as melanoma, head and neck, liver or kidney cancer. Both conserved end residues are part of each CDR3. Fields, in order: J gene, V gene, clone size, D gene, CDR3 protein, CDR3 DNA. A D gene is named only where the DNA matches it firmly. Where a row states a size, it is once, few, many or the class of an expanded clone; other rows omit it.

>TRBJ1-2|TRBV29-1|few|-
CSVEGFVGF
TGCAGCGTTGAGGGATTCGTGGGCTTC
>TRBJ1-2|TRBV12-5|once|-
CASGSPRNKERDYGYTF
TGTGCTAGTGGTTCGCCTAGGAATAAGGAGAGGGACTATGGCTACACCTTC
>TRBJ2-3|TRBV5-6|once|-
CASSLGPRGTDTQYF
TGTGCCAGCAGCTTGGGGCCTAGGGGGACAGATACGCAGTATTTT
>TRBJ1-3|TRBV5-4|-|-
CASSLWKGRNSGNTIYF
TGTGCCAGCAGCTTGTGGAAAGGAAGGAACTCTGGAAACACCATATATTTT
>TRBJ2-6|TRBV5-1|once|-
CASSTSGANVLTF
TGCGCCAGCAGCACCTCTGGGGCCAACGTCCTGACTTTC
>TRBJ1-2|TRBV2|-|-
CASSGQYYGYTF
TGTGCCAGCAGTGGACAGTATTATGGCTACACCTTC
>TRBJ2-3|TRBV7-9|-|-
CASTSGVPRDAQYF
TGTGCCAGCACCTCGGGTGTCCCTCGGGATGCGCAGTATTTT
>TRBJ1-6|TRBV18|-|-
CASSPPSMATNSPLHF
TGTGCCAGCTCACCACCGTCAATGGCAACTAATTCACCCCTCCACTTT
>TRBJ2-5|TRBV4-2|-|TRBD1
CASSQPGQEEETQYF
TGTGCCAGCAGCCAACCGGGACAGGAGGAAGAGACCCAGTACTTC
>TRBJ1-4|TRBV11-2|-|-
CASSLHLSRTNEKLFF
TGTGCCAGCAGCCTCCACCTTAGTCGAACTAATGAAAAACTGTTTTTT
>TRBJ1-1|TRBV7-3|-|-
CASSLRGVNTEAFF
TGTGCCAGCAGCTTAAGAGGGGTGAACACTGAAGCTTTCTTT
>TRBJ1-5|TRBV6-1|-|-
CASSERVPLLTNQPQHF
TGTGCCAGCAGTGAACGAGTTCCTTTGTTGACTAATCAGCCCCAGCATTTT
>TRBJ1-2|TRBV20-1|-|TRBD1
CSAREGTAYF
TGCAGTGCTAGAGAGGGGACAGCCTACTTC
>TRBJ1-1|TRBV7-9|once|TRBD1
CASTTQGAHTEAFF
TGTGCCAGCACGACGCAGGGGGCTCACACTGAAGCTTTCTTT
>TRBJ1-2|TRBV30|once|-
CAWSVANYGYTF
TGTGCCTGGAGTGTAGCTAACTATGGCTACACCTTC
>TRBJ2-6|TRBV28|-|-
CASRSVASGANVLTF
TGTGCCAGCAGGTCAGTCGCCTCTGGGGCCAACGTCCTGACTTTC
>TRBJ2-7|TRBV11-2|-|TRBD2
CASSVPSGWRYEQYF
TGTGCCAGCAGCGTTCCTAGCGGGTGGAGGTACGAGCAGTACTTC
>TRBJ2-2|TRBV7-2|-|TRBD1
CASSSGTAANTGELFF
TGTGCCAGCAGCTCCGGGACAGCTGCGAACACCGGGGAGCTGTTTTTT
>TRBJ1-4|TRBV7-9|-|-
CASSLKKGTFNEKLFF
TGTGCCAGCAGCTTAAAGAAGGGGACCTTTAATGAAAAACTGTTTTTT
>TRBJ2-3|TRBV19|-|TRBD2
CASTDRRGSNTQYF
TGTGCCAGTACGGACCGGCGCGGGAGTAATACGCAGTATTTT
>TRBJ2-5|TRBV19|-|-
CASSIRETQYF
TGTGCCAGTAGTATCAGGGAGACCCAGTACTTC
>TRBJ2-3|TRBV10-1|-|-
CASSPGPPSYTQYF
TGCGCCAGCAGCCCGGGCCCGCCGTCGTATACGCAGTATTTT
>TRBJ2-1|TRBV30|once|TRBD2
CAWAPTSGSNYEQFF
TGTGCCTGGGCCCCAACTAGCGGGAGTAACTATGAGCAGTTCTTC
>TRBJ2-5|TRBV19|once|-
CASSDAKETQYF
TGTGCCAGTAGTGACGCCAAAGAGACCCAGTACTTC
>TRBJ1-3|TRBV25-1|-|-
CASSDPPSGNTIYF
TGTGCCAGCAGTGACCCGCCCTCTGGAAACACCATATATTTT
>TRBJ1-1|TRBV7-3|-|-
CASSSEAFF
TGTGCCAGCAGCTCCGAAGCTTTCTTT
>TRBJ2-4|TRBV21-1|-|-
CASSKGGQGLVAKNIQYF
TGTGCCAGCAGCAAAGGTGGGCAGGGGCTAGTAGCCAAAAACATTCAGTACTTC
>TRBJ2-2|TRBV18|once|TRBD2
CASSPLAGGTGELFF
TGTGCCAGCTCACCACTAGCGGGGGGCACCGGGGAGCTGTTTTTT
>TRBJ1-5|TRBV6-5|-|-
CASSPGQPQHF
TGTGCCAGCAGTCCAGGACAGCCCCAGCATTTT
>TRBJ1-1|TRBV10-2|-|TRBD1
CASGGDRMNTEAFF
TGCGCCAGCGGGGGGGACAGGATGAACACTGAAGCTTTCTTT
>TRBJ2-3|TRBV19|few|TRBD2
CASSMSGREDTQYF
TGTGCCAGTAGTATGAGCGGGAGGGAAGATACGCAGTATTTT
>TRBJ1-2|TRBV6-5|once|-
CASSDVRSTYGYTF
TGTGCCAGCAGTGATGTACGTTCAACCTATGGCTACACCTTC
>TRBJ2-4|TRBV5-1|-|-
CASSLVADKNIQYF
TGCGCCAGCAGCTTGGTAGCGGATAAAAACATTCAGTACTTC
>TRBJ2-3|TRBV6-4|-|TRBD2
CASSARGSGGTDTQYF
TGTGCCAGCAGTGCCCGGGGTAGCGGGGGAACAGATACGCAGTATTTT
>TRBJ1-5|TRBV9|-|TRBD1
CASSASGGDQPQHF
TGTGCCAGCAGCGCGTCAGGGGGGGATCAGCCCCAGCATTTT
>TRBJ2-6|TRBV5-4|-|-
CASSLGGSGANVLTF
TGTGCCAGCAGCTTGGGGGGCTCTGGGGCCAACGTCCTGACTTTC
>TRBJ2-7|TRBV28|-|TRBD2
CASSPGLAVYEQYF
TGTGCCAGCAGCCCGGGACTAGCGGTTTACGAGCAGTACTTC
>TRBJ2-6|TRBV4-2|-|-
CASSPTGPISGANVLTF
TGTGCCAGCAGCCCAACGGGACCCATCTCTGGGGCCAACGTCCTGACTTTC
>TRBJ2-1|TRBV7-9|few|TRBD2
CASSFYIAGPRDEQFF
TGTGCCAGCAGCTTTTACATAGCGGGACCCAGGGATGAGCAGTTCTTC
>TRBJ2-6|TRBV28|-|-
CASWGANVLTF
TGTGCCAGCTGGGGGGCCAACGTCCTGACTTTC
>TRBJ1-5|TRBV28|-|TRBD1
CASSQGTVSNQPQHF
TGTGCCAGCAGTCAGGGGACAGTCAGCAATCAGCCCCAGCATTTT
>TRBJ2-2|TRBV5-8|-|-
CASSWTPTGELFF
TGTGCCAGCAGCTGGACTCCCACCGGGGAGCTGTTTTTT
>TRBJ1-2|TRBV7-2|-|-
CASSPDRNYGYTF
TGTGCCAGCAGCCCCGACAGGAATTATGGCTACACCTTC
>TRBJ2-1|TRBV5-1|-|TRBD1
CASSLNRGGEQFF
TGCGCCAGCAGCTTGAACAGGGGTGGGGAGCAGTTCTTC
>TRBJ1-5|TRBV11-3|-|-
CASSLNIWAPPFNQPQHF
TGTGCCAGCAGCTTAAATATTTGGGCCCCACCCTTTAATCAGCCCCAGCATTTT
>TRBJ1-1|TRBV5-1|-|-
CASTRLQNTEAFF
TGCGCCAGCACCCGACTTCAGAACACTGAAGCTTTCTTT
>TRBJ1-1|TRBV19|once|-
CASTVGGSIPNTEAFF
TGTGCCAGTACCGTTGGGGGTAGTATCCCCAACACTGAAGCTTTCTTT
>TRBJ1-1|TRBV19|-|TRBD1
CASSVTGGGENTEAFF
TGTGCCAGTAGTGTCACAGGGGGCGGGGAGAACACTGAAGCTTTCTTT
>TRBJ2-1|TRBV25-1|-|TRBD1
CASSNTGTGESSEQFF
TGTGCCAGCAGTAACACCGGGACAGGGGAATCTAGTGAGCAGTTCTTC
>TRBJ1-5|TRBV12-5|-|-
CASGLNRREQPQHF
TGTGCTAGTGGTTTGAATAGAAGAGAACAGCCCCAGCATTTT
>TRBJ2-7|TRBV9|-|-
CASSVASLAATYEQYF
TGTGCCAGCAGCGTAGCTAGCCTAGCTGCCACCTACGAGCAGTACTTC
>TRBJ1-2|TRBV6-5|-|-
CASRDRDWNYGYTF
TGTGCCAGCAGAGACCGGGACTGGAACTATGGCTACACCTTC
>TRBJ1-1|TRBV2|few|TRBD1
CASSWGTGKAFF
TGTGCCAGCAGTTGGGGGACAGGGAAGGCTTTCTTT
>TRBJ2-1|TRBV9|-|-
CASSVRGEGVSYNEQFF
TGTGCCAGCAGCGTAAGGGGTGAGGGGGTCTCCTACAATGAGCAGTTCTTC
>TRBJ2-7|TRBV7-9|-|TRBD2
CASSQTASGAGIYEQYF
TGTGCCAGCAGCCAGACCGCTAGCGGGGCGGGAATCTACGAGCAGTACTTC